Reported below is one T cell receptor (beta chain). Its antigen is unknown. The treatment was: about 20 received Ad26.COV2.S at low or high dose, single or two shots; 5 received placebo; per-sample allocation not given. Each sample was drawn 63 days after the first injection (of vaccine or placebo). Cohort 1b enrolled adults aged 18-55 years in Boston. This sample is drawn from a study of Ad26.COV2.S vaccination and SARS-CoV-2 variants. At the level of the study: Once or twice, 56 days apart, Ad26.COV2.S was delivered intramuscularly. Broader study findings: Vaccinated individuals (as opposed to placebo recipients) had higher spike-specific TCR breadth. Breadth measured for non-spike TCRs was similar across vaccine and placebo recipients.

Some clones are missing from TCRdb's copy, which holds only in-frame ones; the method was immunoSEQ multiplex PCR. The data contain fewer than 800,000 clones, roughly 90% of them seen just once; the ten biggest clones take up around 1.5%. The CDR3 has 12 residues. V was pared by 1 base and J by 1 base, with 3 bases between. The germline V gene encodes CDR1 SGHTS and CDR2 YDEGEE. The origin of this receptor is a person aged 18-60 years who received the Ad26.COV2.S COVID-19 vaccine or a placebo. The V and J genes are TRBV5-8 and TRBJ2-7; the D is unclear. The material was peripheral blood, obtained in a trial of Ad26.COV2.S vaccine versus placebo. Here the CDR3 reads CASSLTSYEQYF. DNA of the CDR3: TGTGCCAGCAGCTTGACGTCCTACGAGCAGTACTTC.